This T cell receptor (beta chain) was captured by sequencing in a study of Graves' ophthalmopathy and Graves' hyperthyroidism. This clonotype was observed at least ten times. No antigen is known for it. CDR1 is DFQATT, CDR2 SNEGSKA, per germline (reference sequence). Trimming took off 5 bases at V and 7 bases at J, with 12 bases between the two ends. This CDR3 region has 11 residues. Transcripts of RNA were the source for amplifying TCR beta CDR3 regions. Investigators did first-round RT-PCR with HTBI primers, then second-round multiplex PCR. TCRdb recomputed calls from the multiplex PCR reads with MiXCR, one row per CDR3 protein. The sample lists 400,000 to 500,000 distinct CDR3 sequences; under 25% were seen once. Clinicians diagnosed using symptoms, serum thyroxine, TRAb, thyroid ultrasound and orbital computed tomography. The PBMCs were taken from approximately 9 ml of fresh peripheral blood. Findings and limits, study-wide: Most expanded clonotypes in thyroid above 0.001 frequency also showed up in blood.

The source is a woman between 18 and 29 years old with stable Graves' hyperthyroidism. Sequenced material: peripheral blood. The gene calls are TRBV20-1 and TRBJ2-7; TRBD1 might be the D (6 bases). The CDR3 nucleotides read TGCAGTGCTGGACAGCCCCGAGAGCAGTACTTC. Amino acids: CSAGQPREQYF.